Below are 26 T cell receptor beta chains sequenced from a single sample in a study of control samples from healthy donors and cancer patients. Sequencing used immunoSEQ multiplex PCR; TCRdb keeps in-frame clones, though not all of them. The table includes 130,000 to 150,000 clones, roughly 94% detected once. The material sequenced was PBMCs. The receptors come from a man in his sixties with colorectal cancer.

The chain recombines TRBV30 with TRBJ2-7; the D gene is possibly TRBD1 (5 bases). This CDR3 contains 14 residues. Per the germline V gene, CDR1 is GTSNPN and CDR2 is SVGIG (reference sequence). With 2 bases removed from V and 4 bases from J, the gap between germline ends came to 15 bases. The CDR3 region has the DNA TGTGCCTGGAGTTTAGGGGTTTTAACGTACGAGCAGTACTTC. It yields the protein CAWSLGVLTYEQYF.

The chain recombines TRBV4-2 with TRBJ1-3; 7 bases are a match to TRBD1. The CDR3 has 16 residues. CDR1 and CDR2 (germline): LGHNA, YNFKEQ. The V gene end was trimmed by 4 bases and the J gene end by 0 bases; junction bases not matched to a gene: 6. CDR3 sequence (DNA): TGTGCCAGCAGCCTGGAGGGGGCCACCTCTGGAAACACCATATATTTT. Residues: CASSLEGATSGNTIYF.

The chain recombines TRBV2 with TRBJ1-5, with a weak D call TRBD1 (5 bases). From germline, CDR1 is SNHLY and CDR2 FYNNEI. Deletions cut 3 bases from V and 6 bases from J, with 9 bases between. The CDR3 has 13 residues. In DNA form, the CDR3 reads TGTGCCAGCAGTGAGGGGGGTAGTCAGCCCCAGCATTTT. It encodes CASSEGGSQPQHF.

This sequence joins TRBV24-1 and TRBJ1-1; TRBD1 is a possible D gene (5 bases). The germline V gene has CDR1 KGHDR and CDR2 SFDVKD. This CDR3 is 13 amino acids long. Trimming removed 1 base at V and 8 bases at J, with 10 bases between. The CDR3 reads CATSDFHRLEAFF. The CDR3 nucleotides are TGTGCCACCAGTGATTTCCACAGGCTAGAAGCTTTCTTT.

The CDR3 bases are TGTGCCGCGGGAGAGAGCAATCAGCCCCAGCATTTT. This codes for CAAGESNQPQHF. The chain carries TRBV6-5 and TRBJ1-5; D not resolved. The germline gives CDR1 MNHEY, CDR2 SVGAGI. The CDR3 length is 12 residues. V lost 11 bases, J lost 1 base, and 9 bases lay in between.

V usage is TRBV18 and J usage is TRBJ1-2, with no clear D. The CDR3 runs 15 residues. V was shortened by 0 bases and J by 0 bases, with 8 bases between the two germline ends. The germline V gene has CDR1 KGHSH and CDR2 LQKENI. DNA of the CDR3: TGTGCCAGCTCACCACCGGCAGCCTCTAACTATGGCTACACCTTC. Protein product: CASSPPAASNYGYTF.

This chain links TRBV28 with TRBJ2-2; no reliable D call. The CDR3 contains 13 residues. V lost 6 bases, J lost 0 bases, and 5 bases lay in between. Germline lookup yields CDR1 MDHEN and CDR2 SYDVKM. CDR3 sequence (DNA): TGTGCCAGCAGATGGGCGAACACCGGGGAGCTGTTTTTT. This gives the protein CASRWANTGELFF.

As concerns this clone: One end of the junction is discordant with germline, which a read error may explain. The chain couples TRBV6-5 to TRBJ2-1; perhaps TRBD1 as D (6 bases). The CDR3 spans 15 residues. Germline V gene sequence: CDR1 MNHEY, CDR2 SVGAGI. The CDR3 region is CASSYSQGSYNEQFF. The DNA for the CDR3 is TGTGCCAGCAGCTACTCGCAGGGGTCCTACAATGAGCAGTTCTTC.

The rearrangement joins TRBV18 to TRBJ1-2; TRBD1 matches at 10 bases. The CDR3 totals 15 residues. From germline, CDR1 is KGHSH and CDR2 LQKENI. J gave up 4 bases and V 5 bases, and 7 bases lay outside the gene matches. The CDR3 spells CASSSGQGVPYGYTF. The CDR3 DNA reads TGTGCCAGCTCATCTGGACAGGGGGTCCCCTATGGCTACACCTTC.

The chain joins TRBV19 to TRBJ1-3; a weak D match, TRBD1 (5 bases). The V gene lost 7 bases and the J gene lost 3 bases, with 13 bases spanning the gap. Per the germline V gene, CDR1 is LNHDA and CDR2 is SQIVND (reference sequence). The CDR3 consists of 14 residues. CDR3 coding DNA: TGTGCCAGTACTTCAGGGAGCCTTGGAAACACCATATATTTT. Protein sequence: CASTSGSLGNTIYF.

The rearrangement links TRBV7-8 to TRBJ2-5; no firm D call. Trimming took 5 bases from V and 5 from J, leaving 9 bases between them. Per germline, CDR1 SGHVS and CDR2 FQNEAQ. The CDR3 has 12 amino acids. The CDR3 sequence is CASSQESETQYF. The DNA of the CDR3 is TGTGCCAGCAGCCAGGAGAGTGAGACCCAGTACTTC. The full variable domain, completed using reference TRBV7-8 and TRBJ2-5, is GAGVSQSPRYKVAKRGQDVALRCDPISGHVSLFWYQQALGQGPEFLTYFQNEAQLDKSGLPSDRFFAERPEGSVSTLKIQRTQQEDSAVYLCASSQESETQYFGPGTRLLVL.

This chain links TRBV5-1 with TRBJ1-1; D unresolved. CDR1 and CDR2 from the germline V gene are SGHRS and YFSETQ. The CDR3 has 15 amino acids. Trimming took off 3 bases at V and 5 bases at J, with 17 bases between the two ends. CDR3 amino acids: CASSSVGEGATEAFF. As DNA, the CDR3 is TGCGCCAGCAGCTCGGTCGGGGAGGGAGCGACTGAAGCTTTCTTT.

As regards this clone: The sample contains more than one DNA sequence encoding this CDR3. This chain links TRBV11-2 with TRBJ2-7; a possible D gene is TRBD1 (5 bases). The CDR3 extends over 12 amino acids. Trimming took off 5 bases at V and 6 bases at J, with 11 bases between the two ends. Germline V gives CDR1 SGHAT, CDR2 FQNNGV. The CDR3 is CASSRDRGEQYF. The CDR3 bases are TGTGCCAGCAGCCGAGACAGAGGCGAGCAGTACTTC.

The chain links TRBV7-9 to TRBJ1-1; D not certain. Trimming took 8 bases from V and 4 from J, leaving 11 bases between them. CDR3 size: 12 residues. The germline CDR1 and CDR2 sequences are SEHNR and FQNEAQ (reference sequence). The CDR3 DNA is TGTGCCAGCGGCCTCACGGCCACTGAAGCTTTCTTT. Translating gives CASGLTATEAFF. The whole variable domain, remainder taken from reference TRBV7-9 and TRBJ1-1, is DTGVSQNPRHKITKRGQNVTFRCDPISEHNRLYWYRQTLGQGPEFLTYFQNEAQLEKSRLLSDRFSAERPKGSFSTLEIQRTEQGDSAMYLCASGLTATEAFFGQGTRLTVV.

The V gene is TRBV5-4, the J gene TRBJ1-2, with TRBD1 matching 11 bases. V gave up 4 bases and J gave up 6 bases; unmatched junction bases: 5. Looked up from germline, CDR1 is SGHNT and CDR2 is YYREEE (reference sequence). The CDR3 consists of 14 residues. The DNA for the CDR3 is TGTGCCAGCAGCATGGACAGGGGGCAGGATGGCTACACCTTC. It is translated as CASSMDRGQDGYTF.

The chain uses TRBV7-2 and TRBJ2-7, with 11 bases aligning to TRBD2. From germline, CDR1 is SGHTA and CDR2 FQGNSA. This CDR3 region has 17 residues. The J segment lost 0 bases and the V segment lost 2 bases, leaving 6 bases of the junction unmatched. The CDR3 sequence: CASSLTTSGVVSYEQYF. Here the CDR3 DNA reads TGTGCCAGCAGCTTAACGACTAGCGGGGTGGTCTCCTACGAGCAGTACTTC. The complete variable domain, with remaining parts taken from reference TRBV7-2 and TRBJ2-7, reads GAGVSQSPSNKVTEKGKDVELRCDPISGHTALYWYRQSLGQGLEFLIYFQGNSAPDKSGLPSDRFSAERTGGSVSTLTIQRTQQEDSAVYLCASSLTTSGVVSYEQYFGPGTRLTVT.

V and J are TRBV5-6 and TRBJ1-1; D uncertain. Germline V lookup: CDR1 SGHDT, CDR2 YYEEEE. This CDR3 has 17 residues. V lost 0 bases and J lost 0, with 15 bases in between. In nucleotides, the CDR3 is TGTGCCAGCAGCTTGGTAGAGAGAGACATTCTGAACACTGAAGCTTTCTTT. Translating it yields CASSLVERDILNTEAFF. The entire variable domain, with the rest obtained from reference TRBV5-6 and TRBJ1-1, is as follows: DAGVTQSPTHLIKTRGQQVTLRCSPKSGHDTVSWYQQALGQGPQFIFQYYEEEERQRGNFPDRFSGHQFPNYSSELNVNALLLGDSALYLCASSLVERDILNTEAFFGQGTRLTVV.

The chain carries TRBV5-1 and TRBJ2-4, with a weak D call TRBD2 (6 bases). V lost 2 bases and J lost 2, with 14 bases in between. Germline assignment: CDR1 SGHRS and CDR2 YFSETQ. This CDR3 has 16 amino acids. In DNA, the CDR3 is TGCGCCAGCAGCTTTAGTACGGGGAGGACCAAAAACATTCAGTACTTC. Its protein product is CASSFSTGRTKNIQYF.

In this sample, this clone turned up once. The chain links TRBV29-1 to TRBJ2-3, with D perhaps given as TRBD1 or TRBD2 (5 bases each). Germline CDR1 SQVTM, CDR2 ANQGSEA. There are 15 residues in the CDR3. The V end was cut by 1 base, the J end by 0 bases, with 11 bases between. The CDR3 loop is CSVEARGPSTDTQYF. DNA of the CDR3: TGCAGCGTTGAAGCTAGGGGACCTAGCACAGATACGCAGTATTTT.

The chain uses TRBV10-3 and TRBJ2-5, with 13 bases lining up with TRBD2. Germline-derived CDR1 and CDR2 are ENHRY and SYGVKD. The CDR3 is 14 amino acids. With 8 bases clipped from V and 4 bases from J, the junction kept 4 bases outside the gene matches. CDR3 amino acids: CAIGGLAGIETQYF. CDR3 in DNA: TGTGCCATCGGGGGACTAGCGGGGATAGAGACCCAGTACTTC.

The CDR3 DNA sequence: TGCGCCAGCAGCCAAGATAGTTCGGGGGGAAGGAACCCGAATGAAAAACTGTTTTTT. Protein product: CASSQDSSGGRNPNEKLFF. This chain links TRBV4-1 with TRBJ1-4; tentative D call: TRBD1 (5 bases). Trimming stripped 0 bases from V and 5 bases from J, with 22 bases between. Looked up from germline, CDR1 is MGHRA and CDR2 is YSYEKL. The CDR3 runs to 19 residues.

This chain links TRBV18 with TRBJ1-1; 7 nucleotides agree with TRBD1. CDR1 and CDR2 from the germline V gene are KGHSH and LQKENI. V lost 5 bases, J lost 2 bases, and 5 bases stayed unmatched. The length of the CDR3 is 14 residues. CDR3 DNA: TGTGCCAGCTCAGAGGGACAGACCAACACTGAAGCTTTCTTT. This gives the protein CASSEGQTNTEAFF.

This clone was seen once. The chain has TRBV2 and TRBJ2-5, with TRBD2 matching over 9 bases. Germline CDR1 reads SNHLY; CDR2 reads FYNNEI. The CDR3 consists of 13 residues. With V trimmed by 7 bases and J by 7 bases, 7 bases remained unmatched. The CDR3 DNA reads TGTGCCAGCACCGGCGGGGGGGTTGGGACCCAGTACTTC. Translation: CASTGGGVGTQYF.

This rearrangement joins TRBV24-1 to TRBJ1-3; unclear D gene. Between the trimmed V and J ends, which lost 4 bases and 0 bases, there was a span of 9 bases. This CDR3 has 15 residues. Germline V lookup: CDR1 KGHDR, CDR2 SFDVKD. CDR3 in DNA: TGTGCCACCAGTGACCCACTGCGCTCTGGAAACACCATATATTTT. Its translation is CATSDPLRSGNTIYF.

This sequence joins TRBV9 and TRBJ1-2; D remains ambiguous. The CDR3 totals 13 residues. Germline CDR1 SGDLS, CDR2 YYNGEE. Trimming left V 2 bases short and J 1 base short, with 6 bases between. Written as DNA, the CDR3 is TGTGCCAGCAGCGTGCGGGATAACTATGGCTACACCTTC. It encodes CASSVRDNYGYTF.

V and J are TRBV6-1 and TRBJ2-7; 7 positions match TRBD1. In germline, CDR1 is MNHNS, CDR2 SASEGT. After removal of 2 bases from V and 6 bases from J, the junction contained 10 bases not matched to a gene. The CDR3 is made up of 15 amino acids. The DNA for the CDR3 is TGTGCCAGCAGTGAATTCGGGACAGCGGACGCCGAGCAGTACTTC. Translated, it gives CASSEFGTADAEQYF.